The clone carrying this TCR beta chain showed up just once. Its specificity is unknown. Researchers ran the PCR with 60 Vbeta and 13 Jbeta primers. This table comes from immunoSEQ multiplex PCR, and its TCRdb copy is limited to in-frame clones, with some not included. The data contain over 100,000 clones, about 79% of them singletons. The sample originates from a study of cytomegalovirus exposure and HLA in healthy donors. Looked up from germline, CDR1 is MNHEY and CDR2 is SMNVEV (reference sequence). The ends lost 6 bases at V and 1 base at J; junction bases unmatched: 6. This CDR3 has 15 amino acids. Broader study findings: TCR beta V segments were, for the most part, productive about 90% or about 30% of the time in an earlier analysis. In vitro experiments confirmed that a few CMV-associated chains were specific for CMV antigens.

V gene TRBV27 combines with J gene TRBJ2-1; 7 bases fit TRBD1. Input material: PBMCs. The sequence derives from a woman aged 18-29 years in good health and CMV-seropositive. The CDR3 region is CASSRDSHSYNEQFF. The CDR3, as DNA: TGTGCCAGCAGCCGGGACAGCCATTCCTACAATGAGCAGTTCTTC.